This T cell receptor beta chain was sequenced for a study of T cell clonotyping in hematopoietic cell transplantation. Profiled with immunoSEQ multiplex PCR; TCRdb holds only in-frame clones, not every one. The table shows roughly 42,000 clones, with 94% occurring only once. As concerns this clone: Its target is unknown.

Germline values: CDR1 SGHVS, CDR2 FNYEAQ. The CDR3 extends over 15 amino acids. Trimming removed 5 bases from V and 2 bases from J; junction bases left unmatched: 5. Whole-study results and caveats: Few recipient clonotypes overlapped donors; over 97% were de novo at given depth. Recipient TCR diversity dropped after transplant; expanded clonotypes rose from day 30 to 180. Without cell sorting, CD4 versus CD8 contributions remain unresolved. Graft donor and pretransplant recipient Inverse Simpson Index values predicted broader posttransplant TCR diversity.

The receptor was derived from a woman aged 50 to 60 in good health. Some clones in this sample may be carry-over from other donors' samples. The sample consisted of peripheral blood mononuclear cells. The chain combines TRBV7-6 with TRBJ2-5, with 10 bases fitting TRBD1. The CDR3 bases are TGTGCCAGCAGCCGGACAGGGGGTCCGCAAGAGACCCAGTACTTC. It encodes CASSRTGGPQETQYF.